One sample yielded the 17 T cell receptor beta chains listed below, sequenced in a study of T cells in Graves' hyperthyroidism and ophthalmopathy. The CDR3 regions of TCR beta were amplified from RNA transcripts. The HTBI primer set drove a first-round RT-PCR of the TCR CDR3. TCRdb analysed the multiplex PCR reads with MiXCR anew, one entry per CDR3 protein. The repertoire holds around 600,000 distinct CDR3 sequences, with roughly 46% as singletons. Sequencing input: peripheral blood or thyroid tissue (not recorded which). These receptors originate from an adult man with Graves' disease, either hyperthyroidism or ophthalmopathy (not recorded which).

The chain combines TRBV6-5 with TRBJ2-2; D remains unclear. Germline lookup yields CDR1 MNHEY and CDR2 SVGAGI. The CDR3 contains 14 residues. Trimming shortened V by 0 bases and J by 1 base, and 3 bases separated the two germline ends. This chain's CDR3 is CASSYSENTGELFF. The CDR3 bases are TGTGCCAGCAGTTACTCAGAGAACACCGGGGAGCTGTTTTTT.

Points on this clonotype: Relative to the germline gene, one junction end is altered; a read error may explain this. The chain joins TRBV6-2 or TRBV6-3 to TRBJ2-7; perhaps TRBD1 as D (5 bases). The CDR3 extends over 13 amino acids. Germline CDR1 reads MNHEY; CDR2 reads SVGEGT. CDR3 DNA sequence: TGTGCCAGTGTGGGGCAGTCTATTTACGGGCAGTACTTC. Amino acids: CASVGQSIYGQYF.

The rearrangement links TRBV20-1 to TRBJ1-2; D unclear. CDR3 length equals 13 residues. Looked up from germline, CDR1 is DFQATT and CDR2 is SNEGSKA (reference sequence). The ends were cut back, 1 base at V and 5 bases at J, with 11 bases in the middle. The CDR3 loop is CSARAGSAYGYTF. CDR3 in DNA: TGCAGTGCTAGAGCGGGTAGTGCTTATGGCTACACCTTC.

This clonotype was seen many times. This sequence joins TRBV9 and TRBJ2-6, with D hard to call. Trimming took off 7 bases at V and 1 base at J, with 9 bases between the two ends. This CDR3 has 14 amino acids. The germline gives CDR1 SGDLS, CDR2 YYNGEE. Here the CDR3 DNA reads TGTGCCAGCCGTGGGCGGTCTGGGGCCAACGTCCTGACTTTC. Translating it yields CASRGRSGANVLTF.

This clonotype was found a few times. V and J are TRBV7-2 and TRBJ1-1, with a tentative D call TRBD1 (5 bases). This CDR3 comprises 15 residues. V was pared by 4 bases and J by 0 bases, with 12 bases between. Germline CDR1 is SGHTA and CDR2 is FQGNSA. The CDR3 loop is CASSYTGRMNTEAFF. The CDR3 nucleotides are TGTGCCAGCAGCTATACGGGACGCATGAACACTGAAGCTTTCTTT.

This clonotype was recorded once. The chain carries TRBV20-1 and TRBJ2-2; perhaps TRBD1 as D (5 bases). The V and J ends lost 3 bases and 0 bases respectively, with 5 bases between them. The CDR3 totals 13 residues. Germline CDR1 reads DFQATT; CDR2 reads SNEGSKA (reference sequence). CDR3 in DNA: TGCAGTGCTAGGGGGCCGAACACCGGGGAGCTGTTTTTT. Residues: CSARGPNTGELFF.

This clonotype has only a few counts. The chain combines TRBV9 with TRBJ1-5; no definite D call. The CDR3 is made up of 13 amino acids. Deletions cut 0 bases from V and 3 bases from J, with 4 bases between. Per germline, CDR1 SGDLS and CDR2 YYNGEE. CDR3 bases: TGTGCCAGCAGCGTAGGGGACAATCAGCCCCAGCATTTT. This codes for CASSVGDNQPQHF. Full variable domain (outside the CDR3, taken from reference TRBV9 and TRBJ1-5): DSGVTQTPKHLITATGQRVTLRCSPRSGDLSVYWYQQSLDQGLQFLIQYYNGEERAKGNILERFSAQQFPDLHSELNLSSLELGDSALYFCASSVGDNQPQHFGDGTRLSIL.

The chain has TRBV12-5 and TRBJ1-3, with D unresolved. Per germline, CDR1 LGHNT and CDR2 FRNRAP. This CDR3 has 11 residues. Trimming removed 5 bases from V and 12 bases from J, with 11 bases in between. The CDR3, as DNA: TGTGCTAGTGGTATAGGACGCCACATATATTTT. This gives the protein CASGIGRHIYF. Full variable domain (rest looked up from reference TRBV12-5 and TRBJ1-3): DARVTQTPRHKVTEMGQEVTMRCQPILGHNTVFWYRQTMMQGLELLAYFRNRAPLDDSGMPKDRFSAEMPDATLATLKIQPSEPRDSAVYFCASGIGRHIYFGEGSWLTVV.

The V call is TRBV7-8, the J call TRBJ2-7, with TRBD2 as a possible D gene (5 bases). Trimming took 5 bases from V and 7 from J, leaving 15 bases between them. This CDR3 is 13 amino acids long. The germline V gene has CDR1 SGHVS and CDR2 FQNEAQ. The CDR3: CASSPTYSEEQYF. Here the CDR3 DNA reads TGTGCCAGCAGCCCTACTTATAGCGAGGAGCAGTACTTC. The entire variable domain, with the rest obtained from reference TRBV7-8 and TRBJ2-7, is as follows: GAGVSQSPRYKVAKRGQDVALRCDPISGHVSLFWYQQALGQGPEFLTYFQNEAQLDKSGLPSDRFFAERPEGSVSTLKIQRTQQEDSAVYLCASSPTYSEEQYFGPGTRLTVT.

This clonotype turned up a few times. This rearrangement joins TRBV19 to TRBJ1-1; perhaps TRBD1 as D (5 bases). The V gene lost 4 bases and the J gene lost 0 bases, with 12 bases spanning the gap. Germline-derived CDR1 and CDR2 are LNHDA and SQIVND (reference sequence). The CDR3 extends over 15 amino acids. The CDR3 DNA sequence: TGTGCCAGTAGTACGGGACCGATAATGAACACTGAAGCTTTCTTT. Residues: CASSTGPIMNTEAFF.

The chain couples TRBV5-1 to TRBJ2-7; a possible D gene is TRBD2 (5 bases). Trimming took 0 bases from V and 0 from J, leaving 19 bases between them. The CDR3 totals 18 residues. Germline V lookup: CDR1 SGHRS, CDR2 YFSETQ. CDR3 amino acids: CASSLEGFGKPRSYEQYF. The CDR3 region has the DNA TGCGCCAGCAGCTTGGAGGGCTTCGGGAAGCCTCGCTCCTACGAGCAGTACTTC. The full variable domain, its missing parts supplied by reference TRBV5-1 and TRBJ2-7, is KAGVTQTPRYLIKTRGQQVTLSCSPISGHRSVSWYQQTPGQGLQFLFEYFSETQRNKGNFPGRFSGRQFSNSRSEMNVSTLELGDSALYLCASSLEGFGKPRSYEQYFGPGTRLTVT.

This chain connects TRBV20-1 to TRBJ2-2; 10 bases line up with TRBD2. The CDR3 is 19 residues long. Per germline, CDR1 DFQATT and CDR2 SNEGSKA (reference sequence). The V gene end was trimmed by 0 bases and the J gene end by 6 bases; junction bases not matched to a gene: 16. For the CDR3, the DNA is TGCAGTGCTAGAGACTCCTCTAGGCCCTCTAGCGGGAGCGCCGGGGAGCTGTTTTTT. Translated: CSARDSSRPSSGSAGELFF.

The chain couples TRBV7-2 to TRBJ2-7, with a possible D match to TRBD1 (5 bases). CDR1 and CDR2 from the germline V gene are SGHTA and FQGNSA. The CDR3 extends over 15 amino acids. Trimming took off 1 base at V and 1 base at J, with 11 bases between the two ends. CDR3 sequence reads: CASSLEQGRSYEQYF. In DNA form, the CDR3 reads TGTGCCAGCAGCTTAGAGCAGGGTAGATCCTACGAGCAGTACTTC.

The chain carries TRBV29-1 and TRBJ2-7; tentative D call: TRBD1 (6 bases). Trimming took off 8 bases at V and 2 bases at J, with 10 bases between the two ends. Germline loops: CDR1 SQVTM, CDR2 ANQGSEA. This CDR3 has 11 amino acids. The CDR3 sequence: CSRGQPYEQYF. CDR3 bases: TGCAGCAGAGGACAGCCCTACGAGCAGTACTTC.

This clonotype was seen at least ten times. This chain connects TRBV6-6 to TRBJ1-3; 9 bases are shared with TRBD1. This CDR3 comprises 15 residues. The V and J ends lost 6 bases and 2 bases, in that order; junction bases with no gene match: 5. Germline V gives CDR1 MNHNY, CDR2 SVGAGI (reference sequence). The CDR3 loop is CASSDGTGPGNTIYF. The CDR3 DNA reads as TGTGCCAGCAGCGACGGGACAGGGCCTGGAAACACCATATATTTT.

In its sample, this clonotype was seen many times. This chain links TRBV19 with TRBJ2-7, with D perhaps given as TRBD1 or TRBD2 (5 bases each). V lost 11 bases to trimming and J lost 2 bases, with 16 bases between them. Germline V gene lookup returns CDR1 LNHDA and CDR2 SQIVND (reference sequence). The CDR3 length is 13 residues. The CDR3 region is CAVARDETYEQYF. CDR3 DNA sequence: TGTGCCGTTGCCAGGGACGAAACCTACGAGCAGTACTTC.

Ten or more counts support this clonotype. This CDR3 is CATSDAGQGAGNTIYF. As DNA, the CDR3 is TGTGCCACCAGTGATGCGGGACAGGGGGCCGGAAACACCATATATTTT. The chain carries TRBV24-1 and TRBJ1-3, with 12 bases aligning to TRBD1. The CDR3 consists of 16 residues. Unmatched junction bases numbered 3, after V lost 3 bases and J lost 4 bases. Germline values: CDR1 KGHDR, CDR2 SFDVKD.